Listed below are T cell receptor beta chains from one sample, sequenced in a study of beta chain features in type 1 diabetes. Some clones are missing from TCRdb's copy, which holds only in-frame ones; the method was immunoSEQ multiplex PCR. Here the sample spans around 250,000 clones, over 11% being singletons. What was sequenced was naive CD4+ T cells from blood. These receptors were taken from a man aged 30 to 39 with type 1 diabetes. CDR3s include the opening cysteine and the closing phenylalanine or tryptophan. Fields, in order: V gene, J gene, D gene, CDR3 protein. The D gene is left open where the match is weak.

TRBV5-1	TRBJ2-5	TRBD2	CASSRGLAGQETQYF
TRBV19	TRBJ1-1	.	CASSISNTEAFF
TRBV6-1	TRBJ2-3	TRBD2	CASSESGTITDTQYF
TRBV5-1	TRBJ2-3	TRBD2	CASSRSSGTDTQYF
TRBV7-9	TRBJ1-4	.	CASSGGTTNEKLFF
TRBV15	TRBJ2-2	.	CATSREAPQNTGELFF
TRBV4-1	TRBJ1-5	TRBD1	CASSQDVRGRQPQHF
TRBV6-1	TRBJ2-5	TRBD1	CASGSGQGGETQYF
TRBV30	TRBJ1-3	TRBD1	CAWRDYQGAGNTIYF
TRBV10-3	TRBJ2-5	TRBD2	CAISEASGGPETQYF
TRBV5-1	TRBJ2-7	.	CASRPLVGGYEQYF
TRBV2	TRBJ2-3	.	CASSGQGRDTQYF
TRBV7-2	TRBJ2-1	TRBD2	CASSLVSGGLFNEQFF
TRBV29-1	TRBJ2-7	TRBD2	CSVERLAGTPPYEQYF
TRBV5-1	TRBJ1-2	TRBD1	CASSLGDRANYGYTF
TRBV10-3	TRBJ2-1	TRBD2	CAISTSSGDNEQFF
TRBV5-1	TRBJ2-6	TRBD1	CASSKDRADGANVLTF
TRBV4-1	TRBJ1-2	TRBD1	CASSQEGTGNHYGYTF
TRBV4-1	TRBJ2-7	TRBD2	CASSQGAGAYEQYF
TRBV19	TRBJ2-1	TRBD2	CASSLAGGSHNEQFF
TRBV5-1	TRBJ2-7	.	CASSLDREGTEQYF
TRBV18	TRBJ1-2	TRBD1	CASSPGQVSVGYTF
TRBV15	TRBJ1-4	.	CATSKGQGTNEKLFF
TRBV6-5	TRBJ2-7	TRBD2	CASTRTSGGAYEQYF
TRBV7-9	TRBJ2-3	.	CASSYQAGGTDTQYF
TRBV25-1	TRBJ1-1	TRBD1	CASSELRAGGTEAFF
TRBV27	TRBJ2-3	.	CASSFAGLPDTQYF
TRBV4-1	TRBJ2-1	.	CASSQDSVTSYNEQFF
TRBV14	TRBJ2-3	.	CASSQVGGDTQYF
TRBV11-2	TRBJ1-2	TRBD1	CASSYTGDGYTF
TRBV30	TRBJ2-5	TRBD2	CAWSFSGEETQYF
TRBV5-4	TRBJ2-1	.	CASSAPRVSSYNEQFF
TRBV7-2	TRBJ2-7	.	CASSPQSGAYEQYF
TRBV6-6	TRBJ2-5	.	CASSQSETQYF
TRBV11-2	TRBJ2-7	TRBD1	CASSRGQGSYEQYF
TRBV2	TRBJ1-4	.	CASSGNLNEKLFF
TRBV25-1	TRBJ2-7	TRBD1	CASSGYRGTYEQYF
TRBV9	TRBJ1-1	.	CASSVALETEAFF
TRBV7-2	TRBJ2-7	.	CASSPHYEQYF
TRBV27	TRBJ1-1	.	CASSLVGDTEAFF
TRBV5-6	TRBJ2-6	.	CASTQTGSGANVLTF
TRBV7-9	TRBJ2-1	TRBD2	CASSLAGGPRNEQFF
TRBV6-6	TRBJ2-7	.	CASSYSRQNYEQYF
TRBV15	TRBJ1-6	.	CATSRDFGVGNSPLHF
TRBV6-5	TRBJ1-1	.	CASSYSRQLMNTEAFF
TRBV6-1	TRBJ2-2	TRBD1	CASKGQVLGGELFF
TRBV7-2	TRBJ2-3	TRBD2	CASSPSGTYTDTQYF
TRBV19	TRBJ2-5	.	CASSIGLAQETQYF